This T cell receptor (beta chain) was documented in a study of graft-versus-host responses after intestinal transplantation. Across the whole study: Every recipient had anti-thymocyte globulin induction and around 3 years of tacrolimus plus steroids.

With regard to this clone: Antigen specificity is unknown.

Produced via immunoSEQ multiplex PCR; TCRdb's table is partial and in-frame only. The profile shows more than 60,000 clones, about 90% of them singletons. The length of the CDR3 is 17 residues. Germline V gene data show CDR1 as SNHLY and CDR2 as FYNNEI. V lost 2 bases to trimming and J lost 5 bases, with 21 bases between them. The receptor's source is a human donor who received an intestinal transplant. This chain links TRBV2 with TRBJ2-5; a weak D match, TRBD1 (6 bases). This specimen consisted of unstimulated CD8+ T cells sorted from spleen or lymph node cells, obtained before intestinal transplant. In DNA, the CDR3 is TGTGCCAGCAGTGAACTGCCTGGGACACAACCCCCCGAGACCCAGTACTTC. Its protein is CASSELPGTQPPETQYF.